What follows describes a single TCR beta chain. The antigen is not known. For TCRbeta, the library was prepared with unique molecular identifiers. Each CDR3 protein is one row after TCRdb ran MiXCR on the PCR reads. The repertoire holds some 80,000 distinct CDR3 sequences, 15% to 20% seen once, with about 47% in the top ten. In germline, CDR1 is SGHDT, CDR2 YYEEEE. V was clipped by 3 bases and J by 3 bases; unmatched bases: 3. This CDR3 is built from 13 residues. The data are from a study of T-cell reconstitution after alpha-beta-depleted transplantation in children. Overall study findings and caveats: Newly produced T cells mostly provided counts and TCRbeta diversity after one year, as hyperexpanded clones declined. Reports say that about two months after transplant, the alpha-beta T cells came out of several hundred graft clones that had expanded. Several patients had high TCRbeta diversity at day 60; it came from surviving recipient T cells and thymic progenitors.

The V gene is TRBV5-6, the J gene TRBJ2-7, with 7 bases lining up with TRBD1. The starting material was PBMCs, mostly from graft donor cells, obtained 360 days after TCRalphabeta/CD19-depleted stem cell transplant. The receptor was derived from a male patient between 2 and 10 years old who had a stem cell transplant for acute lymphoblastic leukemia, so the T cells may come from the graft donor. DNA of the CDR3: TGTGCCAGCAGCTGGGGGACAGTCTACGAGCAGTACTTC. It is translated as CASSWGTVYEQYF.